This T cell receptor (beta chain) came from a study of radiotherapy plus CTLA-4 blockade in lung cancer. About the research overall: Roughly 17% of patients responded objectively, and around 32% achieved disease control.

About this clone: What it binds is unknown. The junction and the germline gene differ at one end; a read error may be behind it.

The CDR3 covers 12 residues. CDR1 and CDR2 (germline): SGHAT, FQNNGV. Generated by immunoSEQ multiplex PCR, the TCRdb table keeps only in-frame clones and is missing some. The sample includes approximately 83,000 clones, 78% of them seen just once. Study results and limitations: Clones derived from tumor TCRs expanded in blood after radiotherapy plus ipilimumab.

The chain couples TRBV11-2 to TRBJ2-1, with D unclear. The receptor was isolated from a human donor with non-small cell lung cancer who had a partial response to radiotherapy plus ipilimumab. Some clones in this sample may be carry-over from other donors' samples. The sample in question was peripheral blood, obtained from a patient treated with radiotherapy plus ipilimumab. The CDR3 reads CATSDGYNEQFF. Written as DNA, the CDR3 is TGTGCCACCAGCGACGGGTACAATGAGCAGTTCTTC.